This T cell receptor beta chain was sequenced in a study of blood T cells in healthy people across ages. No fewer than 7 million PBMCs went into each sample. Regarding this clonotype: Its matching antigen is unknown.

Broader study findings: More naive CD4+ cells and higher diversity marked long-lived donors relative to aged donors.

Germline V gene data show CDR1 as SNHLY and CDR2 as FYNNEI. V lost 5 bases and J 3 bases, leaving 16 bases between the germline ends. This CDR3 is built from 15 residues. Combining a sample-barcoded 5' primer with a J-beta primer mix, a second PCR ran for roughly 6 to 12 cycles. Tags on each cDNA molecule came from a template-switch adaptor with 12 random nucleotides. Sequencing recovered at least 2.5 million CDR3-containing paired-end reads from each sample. Via MiXCR, TCRdb re-called the 5' RACE reads, giving one row per CDR3 protein. This table holds 1.5 million to 2 million distinct CDR3 sequences, 49% found once.

This receptor was obtained from a woman aged 40 to 50 in good health. Sequences were obtained from blood. The chain uses TRBV2 and TRBJ2-5; TRBD2 is a possible D gene (5 bases). In DNA form, the CDR3 reads TGTGCCAGCAGTCCACGGACTGTGGCCGAAGAGACCCAGTACTTC. Its translation: CASSPRTVAEETQYF.